A selection of T cell receptor beta chains follows, all from one sample in a study of graft-versus-host responses after intestinal transplantation. These receptors' targets are unknown. Only in-frame clones appear in the TCRdb table, and some are missing; sequencing was by immunoSEQ multiplex PCR. The table includes about 86,000 clones, 88% detected once. Here the sequenced sample was unstimulated CD4+ T cells sorted from spleen or lymph node cells, taken before transplant. The receptors shown here come from a human donor who was the organ donor for an intestinal transplant. Both conserved end residues are trimmed from each CDR3. The order of the fields is V gene, clone size, J gene, CDR3 protein. Clone size is stated in some rows and not others, as once, few, many or a class when expanded.

V gene: TRBV7-2; clone size: .; J gene: TRBJ1-4; CDR3 protein: ASSSTREGEGEKLF
V gene: TRBV27; clone size: .; J gene: TRBJ1-3; CDR3 protein: ASSLFGGGYGNTIY
V gene: TRBV27; clone size: .; J gene: TRBJ2-1; CDR3 protein: ASSSQLAELDNEQF
V gene: TRBV7-8; clone size: .; J gene: TRBJ2-7; CDR3 protein: ASSPGLAVLSSYEQY
V gene: TRBV4-2; clone size: .; J gene: TRBJ1-3; CDR3 protein: ASSQAGPSSGNTIY
V gene: TRBV28; clone size: .; J gene: TRBJ1-1; CDR3 protein: ASSYGRRAF
V gene: TRBV2; clone size: .; J gene: TRBJ1-1; CDR3 protein: ASRRDRGVRLGTEAF
V gene: TRBV7-9; clone size: .; J gene: TRBJ2-2; CDR3 protein: ASSLIHFSTGELF
V gene: TRBV19; clone size: .; J gene: TRBJ2-3; CDR3 protein: ASNARWNTDTQY
V gene: TRBV28; clone size: .; J gene: TRBJ2-1; CDR3 protein: ASSSPAESSYNEQF
V gene: TRBV9; clone size: .; J gene: TRBJ2-1; CDR3 protein: ASSSQGLAGVGEQF
V gene: TRBV27; clone size: .; J gene: TRBJ2-1; CDR3 protein: AASRAGDNEQF
V gene: TRBV25-1; clone size: .; J gene: TRBJ1-1; CDR3 protein: ASSQGANTEAF
V gene: TRBV19; clone size: once; J gene: TRBJ2-3; CDR3 protein: ASSTTPAGDTQY
V gene: TRBV18; clone size: .; J gene: TRBJ2-5; CDR3 protein: ASSPPGGLETQY
V gene: TRBV6-5; clone size: .; J gene: TRBJ2-1; CDR3 protein: ASSYLTGGNEQF